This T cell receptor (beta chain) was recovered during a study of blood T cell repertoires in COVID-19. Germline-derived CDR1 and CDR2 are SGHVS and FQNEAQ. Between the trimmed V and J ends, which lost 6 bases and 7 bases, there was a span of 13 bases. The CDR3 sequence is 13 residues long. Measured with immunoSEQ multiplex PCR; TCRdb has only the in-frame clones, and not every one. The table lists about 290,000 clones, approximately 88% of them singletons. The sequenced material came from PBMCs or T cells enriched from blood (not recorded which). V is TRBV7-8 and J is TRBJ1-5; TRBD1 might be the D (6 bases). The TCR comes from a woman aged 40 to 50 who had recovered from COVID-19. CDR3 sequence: CASSLTGIQPQHF. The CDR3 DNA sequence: TGTGCCAGCAGTCTAACAGGGATCCAGCCCCAGCATTTT. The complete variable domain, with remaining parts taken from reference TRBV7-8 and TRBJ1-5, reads GAGVSQSPRYKVAKRGQDVALRCDPISGHVSLFWYQQALGQGPEFLTYFQNEAQLDKSGLPSDRFFAERPEGSVSTLKIQRTQQEDSAVYLCASSLTGIQPQHFGDGTRLSIL.